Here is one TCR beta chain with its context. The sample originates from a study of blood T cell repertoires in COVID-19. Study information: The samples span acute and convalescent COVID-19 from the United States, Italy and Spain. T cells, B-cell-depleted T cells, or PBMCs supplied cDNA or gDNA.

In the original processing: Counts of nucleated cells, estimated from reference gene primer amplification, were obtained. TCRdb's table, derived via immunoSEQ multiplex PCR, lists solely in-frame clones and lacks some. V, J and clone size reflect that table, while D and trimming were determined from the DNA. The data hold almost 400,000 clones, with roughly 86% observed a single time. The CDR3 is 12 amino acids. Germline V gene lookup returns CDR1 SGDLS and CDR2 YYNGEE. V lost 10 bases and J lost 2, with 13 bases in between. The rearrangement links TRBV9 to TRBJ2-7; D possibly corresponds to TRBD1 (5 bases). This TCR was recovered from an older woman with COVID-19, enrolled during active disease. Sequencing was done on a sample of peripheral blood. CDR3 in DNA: TGTGCCGTTCAAAGGGGTACCTACGAGCAGTACTTC. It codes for CAVQRGTYEQYF.